These T cell receptor beta chains were read from a single sample in a study of identical twins. From the 5' RACE reads, TCRdb called clonotypes with MiXCR, one entry per CDR3 protein. The sample lists 510,000 or so distinct CDR3 sequences, about 16% seen once, with 0.44% in the top ten. The same sample was also used in a study of yellow fever vaccine responses in identical twins.

Source material: CD4+ T cells sorted from blood. The source is a woman aged 18-30 years in good health. Each CDR3 is given with its conserved first and last residue. D genes are given only for firm matches. The size field is filled for only some rows; it gives once, few, many or a size class.

>TRBV19|TRBJ2-6|.|.
CASSIMGPGANVLTF
TGTGCCAGTAGTATTATGGGCCCTGGGGCCAACGTCCTGACTTTC
>TRBV4-2|TRBJ2-2|TRBD2|few
CASSPKTSGGYTGELFF
TGTGCCAGCAGCCCTAAAACTAGCGGGGGTTACACCGGGGAGCTGTTTTTT
>TRBV20-1|TRBJ2-7|TRBD1|few
CSARGRGQGYEQYF
TGCAGTGCTAGGGGGCGGGGACAGGGCTACGAGCAGTACTTC
>TRBV4-1|TRBJ2-1|.|many
CASSQVLQGRPNEQFF
TGCGCCAGCAGCCAAGTTTTACAGGGACGACCAAATGAGCAGTTCTTC
>TRBV10-3|TRBJ2-1|TRBD1|.
CAISETGDRNEQFF
TGTGCCATCAGTGAGACAGGGGATCGCAATGAGCAGTTCTTC
>TRBV4-1|TRBJ2-4|.|few
CASSQEGTGVAKNIQYF
TGCGCCAGCAGCCAAGAAGGAACGGGGGTGGCCAAAAACATTCAGTACTTC
>TRBV10-3|TRBJ2-2|.|few
CAIRARSVTNTGELFF
TGTGCCATCAGGGCTCGATCGGTAACGAACACTGGGGAGCTGTTTTTT
>TRBV24-1|TRBJ2-5|.|.
CATSGPQETQYF
TGTGCCACCAGTGGGCCCCAAGAGACCCAGTACTTC
>TRBV28|TRBJ2-4|.|few
CASSFGGASRDIQYF
TGTGCCAGCAGTTTCGGCGGGGCTTCGAGAGACATTCAGTACTTC
>TRBV5-1|TRBJ2-7|.|many
CASSLAGDRSYEQYF
TGCGCCAGCAGCTTGGCCGGTGACAGGTCCTACGAGCAGTACTTC
>TRBV19|TRBJ1-4|.|few
CASSSGGATREKLFF
TGTGCCAGTAGTTCTGGTGGGGCAACCCGTGAAAAACTGTTTTTT
>TRBV29-1|TRBJ2-2|.|.
CSVDMGDTGELFF
TGCAGCGTTGATATGGGGGACACCGGGGAGCTGTTTTTT
>TRBV20-1|TRBJ2-5|.|.
CSARDPSSPGETQYF
TGCAGTGCTAGAGATCCGTCCAGCCCTGGGGAGACCCAGTACTTC
>TRBV3-1|TRBJ1-3|.|many
CASSQENGNTIYF
TGTGCCAGCAGCCAAGAAAACGGAAACACCATATATTTT
>TRBV6-5|TRBJ2-7|.|.
CASSYIRGSEQYF
TGTGCCAGCAGTTACATCCGGGGCTCCGAGCAGTACTTC
>TRBV2|TRBJ1-6|.|.
CASSPAEVLNSPLHF
TGTGCCAGCAGTCCCGCGGAGGTTCTCAATTCACCCCTCCACTTT
>TRBV5-6|TRBJ1-6|.|few
CASSLEALNSPLHF
TGTGCCAGCAGCTTGGAAGCGTTAAATTCACCCCTCCACTTT
>TRBV9|TRBJ1-3|.|few
CASSVGNSGNTIYF
TGTGCCAGCAGCGTTGGAAACTCTGGAAACACCATATATTTT
>TRBV12-3/TRBV12-4|TRBJ2-7|.|.
CASRVWRLLSYEQYF
TGTGCCAGCAGGGTTTGGAGGCTGCTATCCTACGAGCAGTACTTC
>TRBV25-1|TRBJ2-5|.|many
CASSEYVSQETQYF
TGTGCCAGCAGTGAATACGTCAGCCAAGAGACCCAGTACTTC
>TRBV5-5|TRBJ2-5|.|.
CASSFATKETQYF
TGTGCCAGCAGCTTTGCTACGAAAGAGACCCAGTACTTC
>TRBV2|TRBJ2-3|TRBD2|.
CASSEGLAGDTQYF
TGTGCCAGCAGTGAGGGACTAGCGGGAGATACGCAGTATTTT
>TRBV6-2/TRBV6-3|TRBJ1-2|TRBD1|few
CASSYSARTGNGYTF
TGTGCCAGCAGTTACTCGGCCCGGACAGGGAATGGCTACACCTTC
>TRBV7-8|TRBJ2-5|.|few
CAAAGAQETQYF
TGTGCCGCGGCGGGGGCACAAGAGACCCAGTACTTC
>TRBV5-1|TRBJ2-7|TRBD1|many
CASSLAGTGGYEQYF
TGCGCCAGCAGCTTAGCCGGGACAGGGGGATACGAGCAGTACTTC
>TRBV28|TRBJ1-4|.|few
CASRKQEKLFF
TGTGCCAGCAGAAAACAGGAAAAACTGTTTTTT
>TRBV5-1|TRBJ1-1|.|few
CASSLASNGGRYNTEAFF
TGCGCCAGCAGCTTGGCCTCGAATGGGGGACGATATAACACTGAAGCTTTCTTT
>TRBV12-3/TRBV12-4|TRBJ1-5|TRBD1|many
CASSADRGHQPQHF
TGTGCCAGCAGCGCGGACAGGGGGCATCAGCCCCAGCATTTT
>TRBV5-1|TRBJ1-1|TRBD1|.
CASSLNGQGARTEAFF
TGCGCCAGCAGCTTGAATGGACAGGGGGCGCGAACTGAAGCTTTCTTT
>TRBV7-3|TRBJ2-7|.|few
CAWASYEQYF
TGTGCCTGGGCTAGCTACGAGCAGTACTTC
>TRBV20-1|TRBJ1-4|.|many
CSARERHEKLFF
TGCAGTGCTAGAGAGAGACACGAAAAACTGTTTTTT